This T cell receptor beta chain was recorded in a study of blood T cells in healthy people across ages. Study-level findings and limits: Higher diversity and more naive CD4+ cells were features of long-lived donors, compared to aged donors.

The V segment lost 7 bases and the J segment 1 base; nucleotides outside the gene matches: 6. The CDR3 length is 15 residues. From germline, CDR1 is SGHRS and CDR2 YFSETQ. A second PCR of about 7 to 11 cycles used a sample-barcoded 5' primer and a J-beta primer mix. In TCRdb, the 5' RACE reads were re-called with MiXCR into one record per CDR3 protein. Of about 840,000 distinct CDR3 sequences in the sample, around 29% were seen once. Regarding this clonotype: Its antigen is not identified.

This sample also belongs to another study, concerning T cells of mothers and their children. That source reports: Three healthy Caucasian mothers, along with their six children, were the donors.

The sequence derives from a woman between 35 and 50 years old in good health. The genes are TRBV5-1 and TRBJ2-1, with 9 bases that match TRBD2. The sequenced sample was blood. As DNA, the CDR3 is TGCGCCAGCTATCAAAGCGGGGGGTCCTACAATGAGCAGTTCTTC. Translation: CASYQSGGSYNEQFF. Using reference TRBV5-1 and TRBJ2-1 for the parts outside the CDR3, the full variable domain is KAGVTQTPRYLIKTRGQQVTLSCSPISGHRSVSWYQQTPGQGLQFLFEYFSETQRNKGNFPGRFSGRQFSNSRSEMNVSTLELGDSALYLCASYQSGGSYNEQFFGPGTRLTVL.